Below, 15 T cell receptor beta chains from the same sample are listed, as sequenced in a study of OX40 agonist ivuxolimab in advanced cancers. Clones were sequenced by immunoSEQ multiplex PCR, and TCRdb holds only the in-frame ones, with some missing. Here the sample spans roughly 86,000 clones, 80% to 90% being singletons. Sequences were derived from CD4+ or CD8+ T cells sorted from blood, sampled in a trial of the OX40 agonist ivuxolimab. The receptors derive from an adult with an advanced solid tumor such as melanoma, head and neck, liver or kidney cancer.

This sequence joins TRBV7-7 and TRBJ2-5; the match to TRBD1 covers 9 bases. CDR1 and CDR2 from the germline V gene are SSHAT and FNYEAQ (reference sequence). Trimming cost V 5 bases and J 3 bases; bases outside gene matches: 13. The CDR3 runs 17 residues. CDR3 nucleotides: TGTGCCAGCAGCGTTCCCCGGTCCGGGACAGGGAAAGAGACCCAGTACTTC. This encodes CASSVPRSGTGKETQYF.

The chain couples TRBV12-5 to TRBJ1-1; D possibly corresponds to TRBD1 (5 bases). Per the germline V gene, CDR1 is LGHNT and CDR2 is FRNRAP. CDR3 length: 14 amino acids. V gave up 7 bases and J gave up 0 bases, with 12 bases separating them. The CDR3 sequence: CASVFRAMNTEAFF. CDR3 sequence (DNA): TGTGCTAGTGTATTCAGGGCGATGAACACTGAAGCTTTCTTT.

V is TRBV7-2 and J is TRBJ2-7, with 7 bases identical to TRBD1. The CDR3 is 15 residues long. V shed 2 bases and J 4 bases; nucleotides not matched to a gene: 8. Germline loops: CDR1 SGHTA, CDR2 FQGNSA. The CDR3 nucleotides read TGTGCCAGCAGCTTAACGACAGGGAACCTGTACGAGCAGTACTTC. This gives the protein CASSLTTGNLYEQYF.

The CDR3 reads CASSQDGGRAVDTQYF. CDR3 nucleotides: TGCGCCAGCAGCCAAGATGGGGGGCGCGCGGTGGATACGCAGTATTTT. V and J are TRBV4-3 and TRBJ2-3, with D perhaps assigned TRBD1 or TRBD2 (6 bases each). The germline V gene has CDR1 LGHNA and CDR2 YSLEER. This CDR3 comprises 16 residues. The V end lost 0 bases, the J end lost 6 bases, and 16 bases lay between the germline ends.

The genes are TRBV6-5 and TRBJ2-1, with a weak D call TRBD2 (5 bases). CDR3 size: 12 residues. Germline-derived CDR1 and CDR2 are MNHEY and SVGAGI. The ends were cut back, 6 bases at V and 9 bases at J, with 12 bases in the middle. The CDR3 region is CASSLARGEQFF. As DNA, the CDR3 is TGTGCCAGCAGCCTAGCAAGAGGTGAGCAGTTCTTC.

V and J are TRBV5-1 and TRBJ2-1; weak D call: TRBD1 (5 bases). Trimming cost V 1 base and J 5 bases, with 16 bases left between them. The length of the CDR3 is 16 residues. CDR1 is SGHRS, CDR2 YFSETQ, per germline. This chain's CDR3 is CASSLLDSSFNNEQFF. CDR3 coding DNA: TGCGCCAGCAGCTTGTTAGACAGTTCTTTTAACAATGAGCAGTTCTTC.

The chain carries TRBV11-3 and TRBJ2-1; TRBD1 agrees at 7 bases. Trimming took 5 bases from V and 9 from J; bases not matched to a gene: 13. This CDR3 has 15 amino acids. Germline assignment: CDR1 SGHNT and CDR2 YENEEA. CDR3 protein: CASSRNRGQLVEQFF. The CDR3 DNA sequence: TGTGCCAGCAGCCGCAACAGGGGCCAGTTGGTTGAGCAGTTCTTC.

This chain uses TRBV6-5 with TRBJ1-1, with D possibly TRBD1 on 6 matching bases. Germline V CDR1 and CDR2: MNHEY, SVGAGI. The CDR3 sequence is 14 residues long. The V end was cut by 0 bases, the J end by 8 bases, with 13 bases between. The CDR3 region has the DNA TGTGCCAGCAGTTACTCGAGCGGGGGCCTCGAAGCTTTCTTT. Its protein is CASSYSSGGLEAFF.

The gene calls are TRBV5-4 and TRBJ2-3; possibly TRBD1 for D (5 bases). Trimming stripped 4 bases from V and 4 bases from J, with 10 bases between. CDR1 and CDR2 from the germline V gene are SGHNT and YYREEE (reference sequence). This CDR3 comprises 13 residues. The CDR3 is CASSQGRADTQYF. The CDR3 DNA is TGTGCCAGCAGCCAAGGCAGGGCAGATACGCAGTATTTT.

The chain combines TRBV28 with TRBJ1-5; 8 nucleotides line up with TRBD1. V was clipped by 3 bases and J by 5 bases; unmatched bases: 6. This CDR3 region has 15 residues. Germline V gives CDR1 MDHEN, CDR2 SYDVKM. DNA for the CDR3: TGTGCCAGCAGTTTGGACAGGGCTGGGGATCAGCCCCAGCATTTT. Protein product: CASSLDRAGDQPQHF.

This chain connects TRBV11-2 to TRBJ2-2; D ambiguous. This CDR3 has 13 residues. Trimming left V 5 bases short and J 0 bases short, with 4 bases between. CDR1 and CDR2 from the germline V gene are SGHAT and FQNNGV. Here the CDR3 reads CASSPTNTGELFF. CDR3 DNA: TGTGCCAGCAGCCCCACGAACACCGGGGAGCTGTTTTTT. The full variable domain, completed using reference TRBV11-2 and TRBJ2-2, is EAGVAQSPRYKIIEKRQSVAFWCNPISGHATLYWYQQILGQGPKLLIQFQNNGVVDDSQLPKDRFSAERLKGVDSTLKIQPAKLEDSAVYLCASSPTNTGELFFGEGSRLTVL.

This clone appeared once. The J gene is TRBJ2-5, the V gene TRBV5-8, with D possibly TRBD1 on 5 matching bases. Deletions cut 1 base from V and 7 bases from J, with 14 bases between. This CDR3 spans 14 amino acids. Germline V CDR1 and CDR2: SGHTS, YDEGEE. This chain's CDR3 is CASSLTGGFGTQYF. The CDR3 nucleotides are TGTGCCAGCAGCTTGACAGGCGGTTTCGGGACCCAGTACTTC.

This chain connects TRBV19 to TRBJ1-2, with a weak D call TRBD1 (6 bases). The CDR3 has 12 residues. V gave up 6 bases and J gave up 7 bases, with 12 bases separating them. Germline lookup yields CDR1 LNHDA and CDR2 SQIVND (reference sequence). CDR3 nucleotide sequence: TGTGCCAGTAGCAGACAGGAGCTTGGCTACACCTTC. Its translation is CASSRQELGYTF.

The CDR3 DNA is TGTGCCAGCAGCTTAACCCAGGGGGATGGCTACACCTTC. It specifies CASSLTQGDGYTF. The chain employs TRBV7-2 and TRBJ1-2; 7 nucleotides match TRBD1. The CDR3 consists of 13 residues. V shed 2 bases, J shed 6 bases, and the junction held 3 bases outside the gene matches. Germline CDR1 SGHTA, CDR2 FQGNSA.

A single count supports this clone. This chain connects TRBV28 to TRBJ2-7; possibly TRBD1 or TRBD2 for D (5 bases each). CDR3 size: 14 residues. The germline CDR1 and CDR2 sequences are MDHEN and SYDVKM. The ends were cut back, 5 bases at V and 3 bases at J, with 14 bases in the middle. DNA for the CDR3: TGTGCCAGCAGTGCATACAGCGGACACTACGAGCAGTACTTC. Translation gives CASSAYSGHYEQYF.